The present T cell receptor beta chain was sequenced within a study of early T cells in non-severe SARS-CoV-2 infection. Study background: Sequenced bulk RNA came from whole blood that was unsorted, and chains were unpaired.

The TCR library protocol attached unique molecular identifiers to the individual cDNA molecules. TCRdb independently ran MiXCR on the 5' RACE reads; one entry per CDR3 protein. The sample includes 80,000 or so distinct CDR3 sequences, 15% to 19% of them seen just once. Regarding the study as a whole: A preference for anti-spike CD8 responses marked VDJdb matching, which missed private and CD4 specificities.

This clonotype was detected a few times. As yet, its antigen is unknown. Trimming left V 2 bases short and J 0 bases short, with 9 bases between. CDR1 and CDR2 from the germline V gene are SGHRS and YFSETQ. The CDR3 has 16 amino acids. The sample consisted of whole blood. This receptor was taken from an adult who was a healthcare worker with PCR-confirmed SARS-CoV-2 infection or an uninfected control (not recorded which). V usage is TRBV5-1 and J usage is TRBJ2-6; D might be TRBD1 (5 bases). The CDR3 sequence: CASSLRQTSGANVLTF. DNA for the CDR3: TGCGCCAGCAGCTTAAGACAGACCTCTGGGGCCAACGTCCTGACTTTC.